This TCR beta chain was sequenced in a study of shared clonotypes between healthy human individuals. It was across several immunoSEQ plates that each subset's genomic DNA was evenly split. TCRdb keeps only in-frame clones here, not all; method: immunoSEQ multiplex PCR. This sample has 1.4 million to 1.5 million clones; 96% occur once, and the top ten carry about 1%. With regard to this clone: As yet, its antigen is unknown.

Overall study findings and caveats: Few donors restricted represented genetic and exposure-history diversity. Despite large depth, sorted-subset datasets appeared incompletely sequenced.

All of the donors resided in Nashville, Tennessee, and each was a Caucasian adult. V was clipped by 2 bases and J by 11 bases, with 24 bases between them. The CDR3 runs 17 residues. Germline V gene lookup returns CDR1 SNHLY and CDR2 FYNNEI. The rearrangement joins TRBV2 to TRBJ1-4; D is possibly TRBD1 (5 bases). The clonotype comes from a young man in good health. The sequenced material came from naive CD4+ T cells sorted from blood. Subset meaning: CD45RA+ positively selected. CDR3 nucleotides: TGTGCCAGCAGTGAAAGGGCCAGGGTGGTGAAATCGGCTAAACTGTTTTTT. Its translation: CASSERARVVKSAKLFF.